This entry lists 19 T cell receptor beta chains sequenced from one sample in a study of graft-versus-host responses after intestinal transplantation (dated by TCRdb to the early 2020s). To prepare the library, the immunoSEQ multiplex PCR assay was applied. TCRdb retrieved this table from immuneACCESS and kept in-frame rearrangements only. Not all clones are present; in checked studies, unresolved V genes account for under half, and no reason is known for the remainder. The sample includes 25,000 to 35,000 clones, with 90% to 95% observed a single time. Clones ranked in the top ten supply just over 0.7% of the sample. Here the sequenced sample was PBMCs, taken 66 days after intestinal transplant. All receptors derive from a human patient who received an intestinal transplant, so some T cells may come from the graft donor.

The chain joins TRBV27 to TRBJ2-7; D unresolved. Germline V gene data show CDR1 as MNHEY and CDR2 as SMNVEV (reference sequence). V dropped 1 base and J dropped 3 bases, with 10 bases sitting between them. The CDR3 totals 14 residues. CDR3 residues: CASSLWVGGYEQYF. CDR3 DNA sequence: TGTGCCAGCAGTTTATGGGTAGGTGGCTACGAGCAGTACTTC.

This sequence joins TRBV18 and TRBJ2-1; D is tentatively TRBD1 or TRBD2 (5 bases each). V shed 0 bases and J shed 6 bases, with 9 bases lying between them. The germline gives CDR1 KGHSH, CDR2 LQKENI. The CDR3 has 14 amino acids. CDR3 residues: CASSPPSGTNEQFF. DNA of the CDR3: TGTGCCAGCTCACCACCTTCGGGGACCAATGAGCAGTTCTTC.

The genes are TRBV5-4 and TRBJ2-3, with 9 bases matching TRBD2. This CDR3 is 17 amino acids long. The germline V gene has CDR1 SGHNT and CDR2 YYREEE (reference sequence). The junction had 6 bases not matched to a gene; V was cut back by 1 base and J by 0 bases. As DNA, the CDR3 is TGTGCCAGCAGCTTGCTGTCGCTAGCGGGGAGCACAGATACGCAGTATTTT. It specifies CASSLLSLAGSTDTQYF. The variable domain in full, with the rest retrieved from reference TRBV5-4 and TRBJ2-3, is ETGVTQSPTHLIKTRGQQVTLRCSSQSGHNTVSWYQQALGQGPQFIFQYYREEENGRGNFPPRFSGLQFPNYSSELNVNALELDDSALYLCASSLLSLAGSTDTQYFGPGTRLTVL.

Of note for this clone: One junction end disagrees with the germline gene, perhaps due to a read error. V gene TRBV11-2 combines with J gene TRBJ2-1; D ambiguous. This CDR3 is built from 11 residues. Germline assignment: CDR1 SGHAT and CDR2 FQNNGV. The CDR3 here is CASSLGDAGVF. The CDR3 bases are TGTGCCAGCAGCTTAGGGGATGCCGGAGTCTTC.

CDR3 nucleotide sequence: TGTGCCAGCAGCTTGGCGGGCGGGGACTATGGCTACACCTTC. Protein: CASSLAGGDYGYTF. The chain joins TRBV5-4 to TRBJ1-2; D gene unclear. The V gene's germline CDR1 is SGHNT and CDR2 YYREEE (reference sequence). Trimming removed 0 bases from V and 3 bases from J, with 9 bases in between. The length of the CDR3 is 14 residues.

The J gene is TRBJ1-2, the V gene TRBV15, with a weak D call TRBD1 (6 bases). V lost 0 bases, J lost 8 bases, and 13 bases lay in between. The CDR3 runs 14 residues. Germline V gene data show CDR1 as LNHNV and CDR2 as YYDKDF (reference sequence). The CDR3 sequence is CATSRDNRVEGYTF. The CDR3 coding sequence is TGTGCCACCAGCAGAGATAACAGGGTGGAAGGCTACACCTTC.

The V gene is TRBV12-5, the J gene TRBJ2-7; D remains ambiguous. V gave up 1 base and J gave up 5 bases, with 12 bases separating them. Germline CDR1 and CDR2: LGHNT and FRNRAP. This CDR3 is 14 amino acids long. This CDR3 reads CASGLGVLSDEQYF. In DNA form, the CDR3 reads TGTGCTAGTGGTTTGGGAGTTTTGAGTGACGAGCAGTACTTC.

The chain has TRBV18 and TRBJ2-7; D is possibly TRBD1 (5 bases). Germline V CDR1 and CDR2: KGHSH, LQKENI. The V end lost 0 bases, the J end lost 2 bases, and 11 bases lay between the germline ends. This CDR3 has 15 amino acids. The CDR3 here is CASSPPGLATYEQYF. The DNA of the CDR3 is TGTGCCAGCTCACCACCGGGGCTTGCAACCTACGAGCAGTACTTC.

V gene TRBV11-2 combines with J gene TRBJ1-1, with D uncertain. V was shortened by 1 base and J by 8 bases, with 8 bases between the two germline ends. The CDR3 is made up of 12 amino acids. Germline V gives CDR1 SGHAT, CDR2 FQNNGV. The CDR3 nucleotides read TGTGCCAGCAGCTTAGTGGGCCTAGAAGCTTTCTTT. This gives the protein CASSLVGLEAFF.

In the case of this clone: A read error may produce the germline difference seen at one junction end. This chain joins TRBV6-4 and TRBJ2-7; D unclear. Germline lookup yields CDR1 MRHNA and CDR2 SNTAGT. The CDR3 covers 9 residues. The CDR3 DNA sequence: TGTGCCAGCAGTGGATTCAATGACTTC. It translates to CASSGFNDF.

The genes are TRBV7-9 and TRBJ2-3; tentatively, D is TRBD2 (5 bases). Germline V gene data show CDR1 as SEHNR and CDR2 as FQNEAQ (reference sequence). The CDR3 covers 16 residues. Trimming stripped 5 bases from V and 5 bases from J, with 20 bases between. The CDR3 nucleotides read TGTGCCAGCAGCAGAAATTTCGGGGATTTGGGAGATACGCAGTATTTT. As protein: CASSRNFGDLGDTQYF.

The chain has TRBV7-2 and TRBJ2-5; a possible D gene is TRBD1 (6 bases). Gene TRBJ2-7 matches the end of the DNA better, so the J call may be wrong. Germline V gene lookup returns CDR1 SGHTA and CDR2 FQGNSA. The CDR3 length is 14 residues. DNA of the CDR3: TGTGCCAGCAGCAGACAGGAAAGCTCCTACGAGCAGTACTTC. Protein sequence: CASSRQESSYEQYF.

CDR3 sequence: CASSTPGLGGDTQYF. CDR3 in DNA: TGTGCCAGCAGTACTCCGGGACTAGGGGGGGATACGCAGTATTTT. The genes are TRBV6-1 and TRBJ2-3; the match to TRBD2 covers 8 bases. The germline V gene encodes CDR1 MNHNS and CDR2 SASEGT. V was pared by 5 bases and J by 6 bases, with 10 bases of the junction left unmatched. CDR3 length: 15 amino acids.

A remark on this clone: The junction does not match germline at one end; this may be a read error. Other DNA sequences in this sample translate to the same CDR3. The chain joins TRBV19 to TRBJ2-7; D is unclear. The CDR3 length is 14 residues. CDR1 and CDR2 (germline): LNHDA, SQIVND (reference sequence). CDR3 nucleotide sequence: TGCGCCAGTAGTATTCGGAACCACCTCTACGAGCAGTACTTC. Translating gives CASSIRNHLYEQYF.

This clone has just a few counts. The J gene is TRBJ2-2, the V gene TRBV2; 12 nucleotides match TRBD2. In germline, CDR1 is SNHLY, CDR2 FYNNEI. The trim removed 4 bases at V and 2 bases at J, leaving 11 bases unmatched. The CDR3 is 19 amino acids. The CDR3 region has the DNA TGTGCCAGCAGTGGGCTAGCGGGAGGGCCCCGATTAAACACCGGGGAGCTGTTTTTT. It encodes CASSGLAGGPRLNTGELFF.

V usage is TRBV6-1 and J usage is TRBJ2-1; 11 bases line up with TRBD1. V shed 3 bases and J 6 bases; nucleotides not matched to a gene: 4. This CDR3 contains 15 residues. CDR1 is MNHNS and CDR2 is SASEGT in the germline V gene. The CDR3 region is CASSETGTGGNEQFF. The CDR3 nucleotides read TGTGCCAGCAGTGAGACCGGGACAGGGGGCAATGAGCAGTTCTTC.

V gene TRBV5-8 combines with J gene TRBJ2-7, with D perhaps matching TRBD1 or TRBD2 (6 bases each). Trimming left V 3 bases short and J 5 bases short, with 15 bases between. The CDR3 consists of 14 residues. Germline assignment: CDR1 SGHTS and CDR2 YDEGEE. CDR3 nucleotide sequence: TGTGCCAGCAGCTGGGGGGCAGGGGTGGACGAGCAGTACTTC. Amino acids: CASSWGAGVDEQYF.

The chain has TRBV5-1 and TRBJ2-7; TRBD2 agrees at 13 bases. Germline CDR1 and CDR2: SGHRS and YFSETQ. Trimming cost V 4 bases and J 2 bases; bases outside gene matches: 3. The CDR3 consists of 15 residues. CDR3 amino acids: CASSGGTSGAYEQYF. The CDR3 bases are TGCGCCAGCAGCGGAGGGACTAGCGGGGCCTACGAGCAGTACTTC.

The CDR3 spells CASSLLGTGTEAFF. The CDR3 DNA reads as TGTGCCAGCAGCTTATTGGGCACGGGGACTGAAGCTTTCTTT. This sequence joins TRBV5-8 and TRBJ1-1; D not certain. This CDR3 is built from 14 residues. With 2 bases removed from V and 5 bases from J, the gap between germline ends came to 13 bases. Germline loops: CDR1 SGHTS, CDR2 YDEGEE.